This TCR beta chain was documented in a study of cytomegalovirus exposure and HLA in healthy donors. General study points: In vitro checks showed that three CMV-associated chains really do target CMV antigens. Segments of the TCR beta V type were, in most cases, productive about 90% or about 30% of the time in an earlier analysis.

Of note for this clone: Its antigen is as yet unknown.

60 Vbeta and 13 Jbeta primers were used in PCR. The repertoire was sequenced with immunoSEQ multiplex PCR; TCRdb's copy has only in-frame clones and lacks some. The repertoire includes 200,000 to 250,000 clones, roughly 85% of them detected once, and around 0.23% sits in the top ten. The receptor comes from a girl under 10 years old in good health and CMV-seronegative. Sequenced: PBMCs.

The CDR3 nucleotides read TGCGCCAGCAGCCAAGAGGGGACAGGGGGCGGCAAAAACATTCAGTACTTC. Translation: CASSQEGTGGGKNIQYF. V usage is TRBV4-1 and J usage is TRBJ2-4; 12 bases are a match to TRBD1. This CDR3 region has 17 residues. V shed 0 bases and J 3 bases; nucleotides not matched to a gene: 3. The germline gives CDR1 MGHRA, CDR2 YSYEKL.